This TCR beta chain originates from a study of T cell responses to AZD1222 COVID-19 vaccine. Study results and caveats: Repertoire collection took place solely once the T cell response had peaked. Regions left unmutated in variants are reportedly the target of nearly half of spike-specific TCRs.

The data were produced by immunoSEQ multiplex PCR, yet TCRdb's version contains in-frame clones alone and is incomplete. The profile shows 150,000 to 190,000 clones, around nine tenths of them singletons. This CDR3 has 16 amino acids. The V gene's germline CDR1 is SNHLY and CDR2 FYNNEI. V was clipped by 0 bases and J by 4 bases; unmatched bases: 5. This clone showed up just a few times. No antigen is known for it. The specimen was peripheral blood, collected after recovery from COVID-19. The receptor was derived from an adult who had recovered from COVID-19. The rearrangement links TRBV2 to TRBJ1-1; 10 positions match TRBD1. Here the CDR3 reads CASSEARDRGLTEAFF. CDR3 nucleotide sequence: TGTGCCAGCAGTGAAGCGCGGGACAGGGGACTCACTGAAGCTTTCTTT.